This TCR beta chain is from a study of blood T cell repertoires in COVID-19. Background on the study: Samples came from the United States, Italy and Spain, spanning acute and convalescent COVID-19. PBMCs, B-cell-depleted T cells, or T cells provided the cDNA or gDNA that made up the material.

Sequenced by immunoSEQ multiplex PCR; TCRdb stores in-frame clones only, minus some. The data show 300,000 to 350,000 clones, roughly 87% seen once. Germline CDR1 reads SGHTA; CDR2 reads FQGNSA. The CDR3 runs 12 residues. The V gene lost 3 bases and the J gene lost 6 bases, with 8 bases spanning the gap. The gene calls are TRBV7-2 and TRBJ1-2; D is undetermined. The sequencing input was peripheral blood. This clonotype originated in a man aged 18 to 30 with active or convalescent COVID-19. Here the CDR3 reads CASSFVGDGYTF. In nucleotides, the CDR3 is TGTGCCAGCAGCTTCGTAGGAGATGGCTACACCTTC.